The present entry profiles one T cell receptor (beta chain) with its context. These data belong to a study of blood T cell repertoires in COVID-19. Study information: T cells, B-cell-depleted T cells, or PBMCs provided the cDNA or gDNA that served as material.

Data came from immunoSEQ multiplex PCR; TCRdb stores just in-frame clones and leaves some out. The top ten hold about 18% of the sample, which has tens of thousands of clones, about 90% seen once. Germline V lookup: CDR1 SNHLY, CDR2 FYNNEI. The CDR3 sequence is 13 residues long. With 2 bases removed from V and 1 base from J, the gap between germline ends came to 5 bases. The TCR comes from a human donor in a cohort sampled during active COVID-19. Sequencing was carried out using peripheral blood. The rearrangement uses TRBV2 and TRBJ1-1; D is unclear. The CDR3 coding sequence is TGTGCCAGCAGTGAAAGGAGGAACACTGAAGCTTTCTTT. It specifies CASSERRNTEAFF.